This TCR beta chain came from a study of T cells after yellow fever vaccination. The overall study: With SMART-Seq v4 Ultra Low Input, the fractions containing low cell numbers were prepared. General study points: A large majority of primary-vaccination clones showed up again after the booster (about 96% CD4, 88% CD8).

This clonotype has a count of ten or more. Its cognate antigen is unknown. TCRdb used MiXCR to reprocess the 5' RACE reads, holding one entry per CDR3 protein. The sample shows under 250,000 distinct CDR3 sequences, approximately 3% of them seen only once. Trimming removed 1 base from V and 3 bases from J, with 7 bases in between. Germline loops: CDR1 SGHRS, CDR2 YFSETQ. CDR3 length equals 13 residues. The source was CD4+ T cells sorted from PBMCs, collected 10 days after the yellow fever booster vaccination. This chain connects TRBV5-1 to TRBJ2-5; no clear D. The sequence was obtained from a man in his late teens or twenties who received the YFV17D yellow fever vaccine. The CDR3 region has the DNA TGCGCCAGCAGCTTGCTTACCAAAGAGACCCAGTACTTC. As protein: CASSLLTKETQYF.